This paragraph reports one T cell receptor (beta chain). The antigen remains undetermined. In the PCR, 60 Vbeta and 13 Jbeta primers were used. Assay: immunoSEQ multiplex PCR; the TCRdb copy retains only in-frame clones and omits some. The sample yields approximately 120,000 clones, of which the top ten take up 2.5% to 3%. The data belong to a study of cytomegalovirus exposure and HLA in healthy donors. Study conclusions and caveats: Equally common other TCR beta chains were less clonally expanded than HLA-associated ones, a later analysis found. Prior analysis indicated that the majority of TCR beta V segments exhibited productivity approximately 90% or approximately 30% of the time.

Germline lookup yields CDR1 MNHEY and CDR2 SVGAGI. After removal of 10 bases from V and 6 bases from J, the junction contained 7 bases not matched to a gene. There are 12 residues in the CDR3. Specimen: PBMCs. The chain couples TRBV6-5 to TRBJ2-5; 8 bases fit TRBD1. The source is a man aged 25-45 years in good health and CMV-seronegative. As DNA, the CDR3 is TGTGCCACCACCGGACAGGGCCAGACCCAGTACTTC. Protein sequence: CATTGQGQTQYF.